One TCR beta chain is described in this entry. What it binds is unknown. As for the donors, each was a healthy bone marrow donor. These data come from a study of cytomegalovirus exposure and HLA in healthy donors. Study background: One earlier analysis, a look at about 179 million T cells, found fewer than 140 million unique TCR beta sequences. Points from the study as a whole: In a later analysis, TCR beta V- and J-gene trimming was associated with a missense DCLRE1C variant.

PCR used 60 Vbeta primers and 13 Jbeta primers. As processed by the authors: Later, an analysis found approximately 80 million unique TCR beta chains, and 9.5 million to 11 million of these were shared. Sequencing used immunoSEQ multiplex PCR; TCRdb keeps in-frame clones, though not all of them. V and J calls plus clone size are reproduced from that table; the DNA served to infer D and trimming. The data contain about 160,000 clones, about 80% of them singletons. The receptor was derived from a young man in good health and CMV-seronegative. The sample consisted of PBMCs.

CDR3 sequence reads: CSVMPPGIQETQYF. Written as DNA, the CDR3 is TGCAGCGTTATGCCCCCAGGGATCCAAGAGACCCAGTACTTC. The gene calls are TRBV29-1 and TRBJ2-5, with D tentatively TRBD1 (5 bases). The CDR3 totals 14 residues. Germline V gives CDR1 SQVTM, CDR2 ANQGSEA. The ends were cut back, 5 bases at V and 1 base at J, with 14 bases in the middle.